A single sample gave rise to the 3 T cell receptor beta chains below, sequenced in a study of T cell responses to AZD1222 COVID-19 vaccine. This table comes from immunoSEQ multiplex PCR, and its TCRdb copy is limited to in-frame clones, with some not included. The top ten clones hold approximately 3.7% of a sample with about 140,000 clones, just over 85% of them seen once. Source: peripheral blood, taken on day 0 of AZD1222 vaccination. The receptor source for this set is an adult in good health.

The chain combines TRBV10-3 with TRBJ1-2; 7 bases are shared with TRBD1. The CDR3 runs 15 residues. Germline values: CDR1 ENHRY, CDR2 SYGVKD. J was trimmed by 4 bases and V by 9 bases; bases with no gene match: 14. CDR3 nucleotide sequence: TGTGCCATACTCCAAGTGGACAGGCCCCTCTATGGCTACACCTTC. Its protein is CAILQVDRPLYGYTF.

This clone appeared a single time. This sequence joins TRBV27 and TRBJ2-3, with D perhaps TRBD1 (6 bases). Per the germline V gene, CDR1 is MNHEY and CDR2 is SMNVEV (reference sequence). The V gene lost 5 bases and the J gene lost 7 bases, with 13 bases spanning the gap. The CDR3 is made up of 13 amino acids. CDR3 protein: CASSRGISNTQYF. The CDR3 DNA reads as TGTGCCAGCAGTAGGGGGATTTCGAATACGCAGTATTTT.

The V gene is TRBV5-4, the J gene TRBJ1-6, with D possibly TRBD1 on 5 matching bases. The CDR3 contains 16 residues. Germline V lookup: CDR1 SGHNT, CDR2 YYREEE (reference sequence). V dropped 3 bases and J dropped 0 bases, with 10 bases sitting between them. Written as DNA, the CDR3 is TGTGCCAGCAGCTGGGACGTAAGCTCCTATAATTCACCCCTCCACTTT. This translates into CASSWDVSSYNSPLHF.